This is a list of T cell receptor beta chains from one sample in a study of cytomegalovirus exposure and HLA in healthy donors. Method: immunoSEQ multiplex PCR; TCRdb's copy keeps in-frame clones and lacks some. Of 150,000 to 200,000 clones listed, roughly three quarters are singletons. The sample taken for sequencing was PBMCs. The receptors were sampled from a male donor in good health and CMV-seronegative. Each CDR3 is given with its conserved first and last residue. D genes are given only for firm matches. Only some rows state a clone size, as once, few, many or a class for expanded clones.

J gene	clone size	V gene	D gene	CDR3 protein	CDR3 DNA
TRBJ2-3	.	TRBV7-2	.	CASSLDAGPQYF	TGTGCCAGCAGCTTGGACGCGGGGCCGCAGTATTTT
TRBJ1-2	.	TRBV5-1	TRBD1	CASSWGDRGYVYGYTF	TGCGCCAGCAGCTGGGGGGACAGGGGATACGTCTATGGCTACACCTTC
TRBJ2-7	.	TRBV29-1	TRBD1	CSVGQGDGEQYF	TGCAGCGTTGGACAGGGGGACGGCGAGCAGTACTTC
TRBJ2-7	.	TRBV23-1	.	CASCSLVGQYSEQYF	TGCGCCAGCTGCTCTTTGGTCGGACAGTACAGCGAGCAGTACTTC
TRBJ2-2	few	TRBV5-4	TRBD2	CASSGRSGRAGELFF	TGTGCCAGCAGCGGTCGGAGCGGGAGGGCCGGGGAGCTGTTTTTT
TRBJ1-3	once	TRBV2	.	CASSAGLVGNTIYF	TGTGCCAGCAGTGCAGGGCTGGTTGGAAACACCATATATTTT
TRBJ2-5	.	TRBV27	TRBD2	CASSLILAGGPAETQYF	TGTGCCAGCAGTTTAATTCTAGCGGGAGGGCCGGCAGAGACCCAGTACTTC
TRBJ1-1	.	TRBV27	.	CASSSYTEAFF	TGTGCCAGCAGTTCGTACACTGAAGCTTTCTTT
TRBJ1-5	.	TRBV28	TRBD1	CASGRDRYFYSNQPQHF	TGTGCCAGCGGGCGGGACAGATACTTTTATAGCAATCAGCCCCAGCATTTT
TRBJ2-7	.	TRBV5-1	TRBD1	CASSTGQGAYEQYF	TGCGCCAGCAGCACGGGACAGGGTGCCTACGAGCAGTACTTC
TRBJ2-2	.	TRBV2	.	CASRGTTDTNTGELFF	TGTGCCAGCAGAGGGACAACTGATACGAACACCGGGGAGCTGTTTTTT
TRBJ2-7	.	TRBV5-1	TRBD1	CASSWDRGQGEQYF	TGCGCCAGCAGCTGGGACAGGGGGCAAGGCGAGCAGTACTTC
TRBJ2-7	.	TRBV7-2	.	CASSRTGSEQYF	TGTGCCAGCAGCCGAACAGGGAGCGAGCAGTACTTC
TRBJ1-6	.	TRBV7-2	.	CASSLVWGLSEPLHF	TGTGCCAGCAGCTTAGTATGGGGACTTAGCGAACCCCTCCACTTT
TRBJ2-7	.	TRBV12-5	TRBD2	CASGLVSGLAGGKGYEQYF	TGTGCTAGTGGTTTGGTATCGGGGCTAGCGGGAGGGAAAGGCTACGAGCAGTACTTC
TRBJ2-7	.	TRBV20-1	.	CSAASIYEQYF	TGCAGTGCTGCCTCTATCTACGAGCAGTACTTC
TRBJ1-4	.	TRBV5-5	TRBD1	CASSLMTGFNEKLFF	TGTGCCAGCAGCCTAATGACAGGGTTTAATGAAAAACTGTTTTTT
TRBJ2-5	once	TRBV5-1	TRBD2	CASSLTSGGAETQYF	TGCGCCAGCAGCTTGACTAGCGGGGGGGCAGAGACCCAGTACTTC
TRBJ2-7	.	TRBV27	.	CASSLSSLDEDKLYEQYF	TGTGCCAGCAGTTTATCCTCCTTAGACGAGGACAAGCTCTACGAGCAGTACTTC
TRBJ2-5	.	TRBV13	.	CASSTPGHRQETQYF	TGTGCCAGCAGCACACCGGGACATCGCCAAGAGACCCAGTACTTC
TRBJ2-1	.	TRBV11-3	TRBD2	CASSKVLTSGGHEQFF	TGTGCCAGCAGCAAAGTGTTGACTAGCGGGGGTCATGAGCAGTTCTTC
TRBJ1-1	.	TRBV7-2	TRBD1	CASSVQQGAEAFF	TGTGCCAGCAGCGTACAACAGGGGGCTGAAGCTTTCTTT
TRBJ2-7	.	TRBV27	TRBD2	CASRLGASGDQYEQYF	TGTGCCAGCAGATTGGGCGCTAGCGGGGACCAATACGAGCAGTACTTC
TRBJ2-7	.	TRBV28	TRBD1	CASSQTGGAYEQYF	TGTGCCAGCAGTCAGACAGGGGGAGCCTACGAGCAGTACTTC
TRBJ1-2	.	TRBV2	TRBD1	CASSEGRAGGNRTPHTF	TGTGCCAGCAGTGAAGGGAGGGCAGGGGGGAATCGGACCCCCCACACCTTC
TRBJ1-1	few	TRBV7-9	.	CASSQRDSALQEAFF	TGTGCCAGCAGCCAGAGGGACTCCGCTTTACAGGAAGCTTTCTTT
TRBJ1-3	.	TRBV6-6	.	CASSMGFGNTIYF	TGTGCCAGCAGTATGGGCTTTGGAAACACCATATATTTT
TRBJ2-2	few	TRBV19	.	CASSIQGNTGELFF	TGTGCCAGTAGTATACAGGGTAACACCGGGGAGCTGTTTTTT
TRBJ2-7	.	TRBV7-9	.	CASSPSGDWEQYF	TGTGCCAGCAGCCCGTCAGGGGATTGGGAGCAGTACTTC
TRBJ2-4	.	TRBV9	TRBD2	CASSVFGRGGNKNIQYF	TGTGCCAGCAGCGTCTTCGGTCGGGGGGGGAATAAAAACATTCAGTACTTC
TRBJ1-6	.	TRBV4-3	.	CASSQEVQGNSPLHF	TGCGCCAGCAGCCAAGAGGTTCAGGGTAATTCACCCCTCCACTTT
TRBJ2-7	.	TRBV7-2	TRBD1	CASRRGFGQGVRNEQYF	TGTGCCAGCAGACGAGGTTTCGGGCAGGGGGTGCGGAACGAGCAGTACTTC
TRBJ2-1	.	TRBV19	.	CAVNAGNEQFF	TGTGCCGTAAACGCGGGCAATGAGCAGTTCTTC
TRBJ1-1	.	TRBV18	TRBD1	CASSLGQGRTEAFF	TGTGCCAGCTCACTGGGACAGGGACGCACTGAAGCTTTCTTT
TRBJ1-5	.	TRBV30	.	CAWSEFQGSQPQHF	TGTGCCTGGAGTGAATTTCAGGGAAGCCAGCCCCAGCATTTT
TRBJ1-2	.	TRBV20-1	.	CSATFRDGYTF	TGCAGTGCGACCTTTCGGGATGGCTACACCTTC
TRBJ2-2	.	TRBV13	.	CASSSPYELFF	TGTGCCAGCAGCTCGCCCTACGAGCTGTTTTTT
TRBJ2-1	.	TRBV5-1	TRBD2	CASSTGTSGIGDEQFF	TGCGCCAGCAGCACAGGGACTAGCGGGATAGGGGATGAGCAGTTCTTC
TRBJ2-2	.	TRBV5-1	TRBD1	CASSLGQGTGELFF	TGCGCCAGCAGCCTGGGACAGGGCACCGGGGAGCTGTTTTTT
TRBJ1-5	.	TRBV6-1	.	CASSDHTAGLNQPQHF	TGTGCCAGCAGTGACCATACGGCGGGACTTAATCAGCCCCAGCATTTT